Presented here are 12 T cell receptor beta chains from one specimen sequenced in a study of Ad26.COV2.S vaccination and SARS-CoV-2 variants. The method was immunoSEQ multiplex PCR; TCRdb's version includes in-frame clones alone and lacks a portion of them. Here the sample spans 350,000 to 450,000 clones, 83% being singletons. Documented treatment: around 19 received Ad26.COV2.S at low or high dose, single or two shots; roughly five received placebo; per-sample allocation not given. Day 63 after the first vaccine or placebo injection was the time point for sampling. The input for sequencing was peripheral blood, taken in a trial of Ad26.COV2.S vaccine versus placebo. The receptor set was obtained from a person between 18 and 65 years old who received the Ad26.COV2.S COVID-19 vaccine or a placebo.

This clone was picked up a small number of times. V and J are TRBV7-9 and TRBJ1-6; the D is unclear. V was cut by 6 bases and J by 8 bases, with 14 bases left in between. The germline CDR1 and CDR2 sequences are SEHNR and FQNEAQ (reference sequence). The CDR3 has 14 amino acids. CDR3 DNA: TGTGCCAGCAGGCCCTCGGATATCCATTCACCCCTCCACTTT. Translating gives CASRPSDIHSPLHF.

Turning to this clone: Additional DNA sequences in this sample encode the identical CDR3. The chain links TRBV6-5 to TRBJ1-2; weak D call: TRBD1 (5 bases). Trimming shortened V by 6 bases and J by 4 bases, and 12 bases separated the two germline ends. The CDR3 has 13 residues. Looked up from germline, CDR1 is MNHEY and CDR2 is SVGAGI. As DNA, the CDR3 is TGTGCCAGCAGCCCCGGGACCGGCTATGGCTACACCTTC. Translated: CASSPGTGYGYTF.

The chain employs TRBV9 and TRBJ2-1; TRBD2 aligns across 8 bases. With 0 bases clipped from V and 10 bases from J, the junction kept 12 bases outside the gene matches. The CDR3 is made up of 16 amino acids. Germline V gene lookup returns CDR1 SGDLS and CDR2 YYNGEE. CDR3 nucleotide sequence: TGTGCCAGCAGCGTAGCGGGGACTAGTGTTTTCGAGGAGCAGTTCTTC. Translating gives CASSVAGTSVFEEQFF. Together with reference TRBV9 and TRBJ2-1, the CDR3 gives the full variable domain: DSGVTQTPKHLITATGQRVTLRCSPRSGDLSVYWYQQSLDQGLQFLIQYYNGEERAKGNILERFSAQQFPDLHSELNLSSLELGDSALYFCASSVAGTSVFEEQFFGPGTRLTVL.

V is TRBV4-1 and J is TRBJ2-2; 9 nucleotides line up with TRBD1. The CDR3 covers 15 residues. The junction had 6 bases not matched to a gene; V was cut back by 6 bases and J by 4 bases. Per germline, CDR1 MGHRA and CDR2 YSYEKL. In DNA, the CDR3 is TGCGCCAGCAGACCGGGACAGGGAAGCACCGGGGAGCTGTTTTTT. This codes for CASRPGQGSTGELFF.

The chain has TRBV2 and TRBJ2-1; D could derive from TRBD1 or TRBD2 (6 bases each). V was pared by 0 bases and J by 9 bases, with 12 bases between. This CDR3 has 14 residues. Germline V gene data show CDR1 as SNHLY and CDR2 as FYNNEI. The CDR3 region is CASSEAWGASEQFF. DNA for the CDR3: TGTGCCAGCAGTGAAGCCTGGGGGGCGAGTGAGCAGTTCTTC.

In this sample, this clone turned up once. The chain employs TRBV19 and TRBJ2-5; TRBD2 aligns across 7 bases. This CDR3 is built from 13 residues. Germline loops: CDR1 LNHDA, CDR2 SQIVND (reference sequence). Germline trimming cut 3 bases from V and 4 bases from J; bases unmatched to any gene: 2. CDR3 sequence reads: CASSMSSGETQYF. The CDR3 coding sequence is TGTGCCAGTAGTATGTCTAGCGGAGAGACCCAGTACTTC.

This chain connects TRBV6-5 to TRBJ1-6; D remains unclear. V lost 5 bases and J lost 10, with 18 bases in between. CDR1 MNHEY and CDR2 SVGAGI come from the germline V gene. The CDR3 has 15 residues. The CDR3 loop is CASSRNEKLQSPLHF. The CDR3 DNA reads as TGTGCCAGCAGTAGGAATGAGAAGCTTCAGTCACCCCTCCACTTT.

The J gene is TRBJ1-1, the V gene TRBV2, with TRBD1 matching 8 bases. With V trimmed by 8 bases and J by 11 bases, 13 bases remained unmatched. Germline V gene data show CDR1 as SNHLY and CDR2 as FYNNEI. The CDR3 has 13 residues. This CDR3 is CASERGQGLLAFF. For the CDR3, the DNA is TGTGCCAGCGAGAGAGGACAGGGTCTTTTGGCTTTCTTT.

As DNA, the CDR3 is TGTGCCAGCAGCCCGGACAGGGGTTGGGGCTACACCTTC. Encoded protein: CASSPDRGWGYTF. The V and J genes are TRBV5-4 and TRBJ1-2, with 9 bases fitting TRBD1. The germline CDR1 and CDR2 sequences are SGHNT and YYREEE (reference sequence). The CDR3 contains 13 residues. Trimming cost V 4 bases and J 8 bases; bases outside gene matches: 6.

This chain connects TRBV1 to TRBJ1-2. TRBV1 is marked as a pseudogene. This CDR3 comprises 15 residues. The CDR3, as DNA: TGCACCAGCCTCCCGAGGGCCCCAAAAAACTATGGCTACACCTTC. The encoded protein is CTSLPRAPKNYGYTF.

The chain couples TRBV28 to TRBJ1-4, with TRBD1 matching over 8 bases. J was trimmed by 8 bases and V by 6 bases; bases with no gene match: 14. Germline lookup yields CDR1 MDHEN and CDR2 SYDVKM. This CDR3 has 16 amino acids. CDR3 sequence: CASSPTGGGIREKLFF. The CDR3 nucleotides are TGTGCCAGCAGCCCTACAGGGGGGGGAATCCGGGAAAAACTGTTTTTT.

The J gene is TRBJ2-1, the V gene TRBV9; D not certain. The CDR3 is 16 amino acids. CDR1 and CDR2 (germline): SGDLS, YYNGEE. Trimming shortened V by 4 bases and J by 0 bases, and 14 bases separated the two germline ends. The CDR3 sequence: CASSIWTDSSYNEQFF. CDR3 nucleotides: TGTGCCAGCAGCATCTGGACGGATAGCTCCTACAATGAGCAGTTCTTC.